This T cell receptor beta chain was sequenced during a study of CD8+ T cells in alopecia areata. Study as a whole: Patients received oral tofacitinib, 5 to 10 mg twice daily, for moderate-to-severe alopecia areata.

Whole-study findings and limits: Against the mouse data, patients shared TCRs less clearly, possibly for HLA reasons.

Isolated RNA was reverse transcribed into cDNA used as the sequencing template. Clones were read by immunoSEQ multiplex PCR, and TCRdb kept only the in-frame ones, dropping some. The sample includes some 170,000 clones, 63% of them seen just once. Remarks on this clone: Antigen unknown.

The investigators collected lesional scalp punch biopsies and peripheral blood from alopecia areata patients. CD4+ and CD8+ T cells were sorted from PBMCs. Germline V gene lookup returns CDR1 MNHEY and CDR2 SMNVEV (reference sequence). The V gene lost 7 bases and the J gene lost 5 bases, with 23 bases spanning the gap. This CDR3 is 16 amino acids long. Specimen: CD4+ T cells sorted from blood, collected at week 0. This TCR was sampled from a human donor with alopecia areata. V usage is TRBV27 and J usage is TRBJ1-2; D might be TRBD1 (5 bases). The DNA of the CDR3 is TGTGCCAGCAAACGAACCGGGGCTCCCCTGGATTATGGCTACACCTTC. It codes for CASKRTGAPLDYGYTF.